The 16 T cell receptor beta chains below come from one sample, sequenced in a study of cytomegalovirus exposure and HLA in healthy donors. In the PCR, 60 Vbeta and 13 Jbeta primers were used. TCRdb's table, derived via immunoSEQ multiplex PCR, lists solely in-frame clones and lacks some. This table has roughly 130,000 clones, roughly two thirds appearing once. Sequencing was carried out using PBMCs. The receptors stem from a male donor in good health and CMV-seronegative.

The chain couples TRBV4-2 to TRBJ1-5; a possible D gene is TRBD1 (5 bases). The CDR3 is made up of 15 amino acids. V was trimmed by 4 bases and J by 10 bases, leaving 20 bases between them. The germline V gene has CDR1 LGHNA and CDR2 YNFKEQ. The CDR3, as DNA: TGTGCCAGCAGCCCAGAGGCGGACAACCGCGGTCCCCAGCATTTT. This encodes CASSPEADNRGPQHF.

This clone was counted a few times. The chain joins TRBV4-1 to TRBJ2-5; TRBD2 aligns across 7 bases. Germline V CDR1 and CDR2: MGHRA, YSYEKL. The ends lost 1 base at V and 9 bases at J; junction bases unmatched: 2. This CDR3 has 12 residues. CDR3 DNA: TGCGCCAGCAGCCAAGTGGGGGGGGCCCAGTACTTC. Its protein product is CASSQVGGAQYF.

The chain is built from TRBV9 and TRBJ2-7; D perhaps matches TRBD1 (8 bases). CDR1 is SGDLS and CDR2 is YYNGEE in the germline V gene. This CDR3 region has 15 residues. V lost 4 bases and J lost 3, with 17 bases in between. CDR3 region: CASSSGAGGFYEQYF. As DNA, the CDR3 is TGTGCCAGCAGCAGCGGGGCAGGGGGCTTCTACGAGCAGTACTTC.

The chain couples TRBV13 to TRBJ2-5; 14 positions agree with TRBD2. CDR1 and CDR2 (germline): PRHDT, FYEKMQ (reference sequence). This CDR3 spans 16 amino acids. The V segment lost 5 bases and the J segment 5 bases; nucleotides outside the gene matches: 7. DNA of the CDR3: TGTGCCAGCAGCCTGGGACTAGCGGGGGAATTGGAGACCCAGTACTTC. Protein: CASSLGLAGELETQYF.

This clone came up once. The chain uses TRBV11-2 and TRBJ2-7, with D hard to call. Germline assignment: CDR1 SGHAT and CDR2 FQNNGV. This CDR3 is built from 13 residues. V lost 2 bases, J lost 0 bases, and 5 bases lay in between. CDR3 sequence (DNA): TGTGCCAGCAGCTTACTCTTCTCCTACGAGCAGTACTTC. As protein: CASSLLFSYEQYF.

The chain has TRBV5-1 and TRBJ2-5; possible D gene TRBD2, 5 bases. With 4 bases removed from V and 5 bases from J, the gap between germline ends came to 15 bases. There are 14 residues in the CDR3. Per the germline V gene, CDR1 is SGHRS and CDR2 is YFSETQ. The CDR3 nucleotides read TGCGCCAGCAGCCTCGGGATCTTAGGGGAGACCCAGTACTTC. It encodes CASSLGILGETQYF.

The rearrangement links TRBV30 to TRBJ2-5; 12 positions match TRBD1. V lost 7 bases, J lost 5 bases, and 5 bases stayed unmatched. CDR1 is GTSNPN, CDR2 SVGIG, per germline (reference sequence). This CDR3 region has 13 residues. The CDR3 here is CASRDRGRETQYF. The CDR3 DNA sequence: TGTGCCTCCCGGGACAGGGGGCGGGAGACCCAGTACTTC.

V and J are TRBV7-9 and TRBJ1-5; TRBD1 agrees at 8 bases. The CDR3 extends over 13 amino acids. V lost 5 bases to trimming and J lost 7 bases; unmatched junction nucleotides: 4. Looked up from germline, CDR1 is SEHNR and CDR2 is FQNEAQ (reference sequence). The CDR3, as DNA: TGTGCCAGCAGCCGGACAGGGAGACAGCCCCAGCATTTT. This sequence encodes CASSRTGRQPQHF.

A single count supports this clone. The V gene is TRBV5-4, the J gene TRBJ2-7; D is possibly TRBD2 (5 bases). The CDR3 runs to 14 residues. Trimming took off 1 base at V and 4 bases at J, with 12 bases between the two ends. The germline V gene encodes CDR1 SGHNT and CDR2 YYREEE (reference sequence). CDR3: CASSLTRGSYEQYF. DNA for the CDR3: TGTGCCAGCAGCTTGACTAGAGGATCATACGAGCAGTACTTC.

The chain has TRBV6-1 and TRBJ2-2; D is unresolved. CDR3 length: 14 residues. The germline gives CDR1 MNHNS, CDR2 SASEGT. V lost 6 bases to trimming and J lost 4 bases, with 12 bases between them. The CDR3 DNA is TGTGCCAGCAGGAGACCGACGGGCACCGGGGAGCTGTTTTTT. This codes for CASRRPTGTGELFF.

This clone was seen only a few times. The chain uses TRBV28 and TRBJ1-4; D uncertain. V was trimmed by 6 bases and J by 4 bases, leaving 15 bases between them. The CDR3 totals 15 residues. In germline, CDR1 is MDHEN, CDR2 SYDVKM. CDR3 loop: CASRRMGVGNEKLFF. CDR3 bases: TGTGCCAGCAGGCGAATGGGAGTGGGTAATGAAAAACTGTTTTTT.

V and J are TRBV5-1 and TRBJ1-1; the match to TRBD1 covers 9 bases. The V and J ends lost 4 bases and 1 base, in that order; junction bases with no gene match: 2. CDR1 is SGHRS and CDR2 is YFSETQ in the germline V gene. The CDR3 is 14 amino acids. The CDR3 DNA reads TGCGCCAGCAGCAGGACAGGGGAGAACACTGAAGCTTTCTTT. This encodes CASSRTGENTEAFF. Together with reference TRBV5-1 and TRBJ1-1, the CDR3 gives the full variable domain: KAGVTQTPRYLIKTRGQQVTLSCSPISGHRSVSWYQQTPGQGLQFLFEYFSETQRNKGNFPGRFSGRQFSNSRSEMNVSTLELGDSALYLCASSRTGENTEAFFGQGTRLTVV.

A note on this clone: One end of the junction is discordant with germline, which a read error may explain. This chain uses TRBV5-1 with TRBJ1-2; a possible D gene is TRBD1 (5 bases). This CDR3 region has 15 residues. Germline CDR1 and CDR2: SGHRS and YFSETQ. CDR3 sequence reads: CASSLDSGTGSDHPF. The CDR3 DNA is TGCGCCAGCAGCCTAGACTCCGGGACTGGCTCGGATCACCCCTTC.

In DNA, the CDR3 is TGTGCCAGCAGCGTACATGGACAGGGCTTGGTGCGTGAAGCTTTCTTT. Translating it yields CASSVHGQGLVREAFF. The genes are TRBV9 and TRBJ1-1; 8 bases map to TRBD1. CDR3 length equals 16 residues. J was trimmed by 7 bases and V by 1 base; bases with no gene match: 12. Germline V CDR1 and CDR2: SGDLS, YYNGEE.

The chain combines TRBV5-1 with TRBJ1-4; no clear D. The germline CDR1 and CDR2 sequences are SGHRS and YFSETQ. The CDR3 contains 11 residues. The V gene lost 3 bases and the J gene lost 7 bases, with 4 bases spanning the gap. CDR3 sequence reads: CASSYGEKLFF. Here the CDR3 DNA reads TGCGCCAGCAGCTACGGTGAAAAACTGTTTTTT.

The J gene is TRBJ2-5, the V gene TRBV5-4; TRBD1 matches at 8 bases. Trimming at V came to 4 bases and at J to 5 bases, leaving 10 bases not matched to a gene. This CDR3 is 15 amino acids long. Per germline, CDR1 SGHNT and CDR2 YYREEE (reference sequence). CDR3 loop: CASSERQGLVETQYF. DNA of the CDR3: TGTGCCAGCAGCGAAAGACAGGGGCTGGTGGAGACCCAGTACTTC.